The next 7 T cell receptor beta chains were all read from a single sample in a study of metastatic and nonmetastatic thyroid tumors. TCRdb re-called the PCR reads with MiXCR. The table has some 5,000 clones, under 20% seen once; the top ten hold 15% to 20%. Every patient was untreated before thyroid surgery. The sequenced sample consisted of adjacent normal tissue. All receptors derive from a female donor with papillary thyroid cancer or a benign thyroid nodule (not recorded which). Some clones in this sample may be carry-over from other donors' samples.

V gene TRBV20-1 combines with J gene TRBJ1-6, with D unresolved. The germline V and J ends were trimmed by 6 bases and 7 bases, with 10 bases remaining between them. Germline CDR1 and CDR2: DFQATT and SNEGSKA (reference sequence). The CDR3 is 12 amino acids. Written as DNA, the CDR3 is TGCAGTGCCCCATGGGTCAATTCACCCCTCCACTTT. Its translation: CSAPWVNSPLHF.

This clone is medium-sized (0.01 to 0.1%). This chain links TRBV5-1 with TRBJ1-1; TRBD1 might be the D (5 bases). CDR1 is SGHRS, CDR2 YFSETQ, per germline. The CDR3 is 15 amino acids. V dropped 0 bases and J dropped 1 base, with 10 bases sitting between them. The CDR3 loop is CASSLVSGTNTEAFF. The CDR3 nucleotides read TGCGCCAGCAGCTTGGTATCTGGGACGAACACTGAAGCTTTCTTT.

The rearrangement joins TRBV5-1 to TRBJ2-7, with D perhaps TRBD1 (6 bases). Germline V lookup: CDR1 SGHRS, CDR2 YFSETQ. Trimming left V 0 bases short and J 5 bases short, with 12 bases between. This CDR3 region has 14 residues. Written as DNA, the CDR3 is TGCGCCAGCAGCTTGGTTCAGGGGCCTGACGAGCAGTACTTC. It codes for CASSLVQGPDEQYF.

This clone was counted at least ten times. This rearrangement joins TRBV4-2 to TRBJ2-5; 8 nucleotides line up with TRBD1. In germline, CDR1 is LGHNA, CDR2 YNFKEQ. The CDR3 has 16 amino acids. Germline trimming cut 0 bases from V and 1 base from J; bases unmatched to any gene: 4. The CDR3 DNA reads as TGTGCCAGCAGCCAAGAAAGGACAGGGCCCCAAGAGACCCAGTACTTC. Translated: CASSQERTGPQETQYF.

Regarding this clone: This CDR3 is missing its conserved last phenylalanine or tryptophan, likely due to a read error. The V and J genes are TRBV5-4 and TRBJ2-2; D call uncertain. Per the germline V gene, CDR1 is SGHNT and CDR2 is YYREEE (reference sequence). Trimming pared 0 bases from V and 2 bases from J, leaving 8 bases between. The CDR3 sequence is 15 residues long. The CDR3 DNA is TGTGCCAGCAGCTTGGGACGGATCAACACCGGGGAGCTGTTTCTT. Protein: CASSLGRINTGELFL.

This clone is labeled medium-sized. The J gene is TRBJ2-1, the V gene TRBV7-8, with D unresolved. V was shortened by 1 base and J by 6 bases, with 7 bases between the two germline ends. CDR1 and CDR2 from the germline V gene are SGHVS and FQNEAQ. There are 13 residues in the CDR3. The CDR3 coding sequence is TGTGCCAGCAGCTTAGTCCGGCGCAATGAGCAGTTCTTC. As protein: CASSLVRRNEQFF.

There are a few counts of this clone. An end of the junction does not agree with germline; a read error may underlie this. The CDR3 here is CASGLVRLSTEAFF. DNA for the CDR3: TGTGCCAGCGGCTTAGTTCGGCTGAGCACTGAAGCTTTCTTT. The J gene is TRBJ1-1, the V gene TRBV7-9; D uncertain. In germline, CDR1 is SEHNR, CDR2 FQNEAQ (reference sequence). This CDR3 contains 14 residues.